The present T cell receptor beta chain was sequenced within a study of T cell responses to AZD1222 COVID-19 vaccine. Profiling relied on immunoSEQ multiplex PCR, and the TCRdb table lists in-frame clones only, not all of them. The sample gives roughly 120,000 clones, roughly 87% of which show up once; approximately 9.2% is in the top ten. Germline trimming cut 3 bases from V and 2 bases from J; bases unmatched to any gene: 6. Germline CDR1 KGHSH, CDR2 LQKENI. The CDR3 has 16 amino acids. The clonotype was recovered from an adult in good health. The starting material was peripheral blood, obtained on day 0 of AZD1222 vaccination. V gene TRBV18 combines with J gene TRBJ2-4, with 8 positions matching TRBD2. CDR3 in DNA: TGTGCCAGCTCACCCGGGGGGGCCGGTTCCAAAAACATTCAGTACTTC. It translates to CASSPGGAGSKNIQYF.